This T cell receptor (beta chain) was sequenced in a study of vaccination and CD4 T cells after COVID-19 (dated 2022 in TCRdb). General notes on the study: Convalescent patients had a positive SARS-CoV-2 result on nasal swab PCR, and of these patients, some ten had mild disease and one had severe disease. Post-COVID blood samples from convalescent patients were collected a median of roughly 100 days after diagnosis, with a range of roughly 35 to 170 days. The convalescent cohort comprised six males and four females, including two Hispanic individuals, seven Caucasians, two Asians and one multiracial person. Control cultures received a CEFX viral epitope pool as the positive control, an HIV-1 Nef peptide pool as the negative control, or no peptide. For stimulating the cultures, overlapping spike peptide pools were used, derived from SARS-CoV-2 as well as from the common cold coronaviruses HCoV-NL63, HCoV-OC43 and HCoV-229E. Participants received two doses of either the Pfizer-BioNTech BNT162b2 vaccine (n=8) or the Moderna mRNA-1273 vaccine (n=2). The time from the second vaccine dose to post-vaccine blood sampling had a median of around 72 days and ranged from about 14 to 250 days. In fewer than 12 COVID-19 convalescent patients and 4 infection-naive healthy vaccine recipients, researchers compared the spike-specific CD4+ TCR repertoire from before mRNA vaccination with the repertoire from after.

What the treatment or condition label conveys for this sample: roughly nine-day PBMC culture with coronavirus spike peptide pools or control peptides (ViraFEST assay). The study used the ViraFEST assay, which expanded antigen-specific T cells with peptide pools and then identified expanded clonotypes by TCR sequencing. The positive SARS-CoV-2 PCR tests of the convalescent patients were dated from March to December 2020, before the Alpha, Beta and Delta variants emerged in the United States. Each well held 1.5 million to 2.5 million PBMCs cultured with 9 to 10 ug/ml peptide pools in IMDM containing approximately 5% human AB serum and 7.5 to 10 IU/ml IL-2. Half of the culture medium was replaced with fresh IL-2-containing medium on days 3 and 7. After 10 to 11 days of culture, CD4+ T cells were isolated by negative selection with the EasySep CD4+ T cell isolation kit. Ficoll-Paque Plus gradient centrifugation was used to isolate PBMCs from whole blood, and the isolated PBMCs were then either used fresh or cryopreserved at -140C. Culture conditions were generally each tested in triplicate wells.

The method was PCR. At the Johns Hopkins FTIC core, DNA from the cultured CD4+ T cells underwent TCR sequencing with the Oncomine TCR Beta short-read assay. Genomic DNA was extracted from the cultured CD4+ T cells with the QIAamp micro DNA kit. The Oncomine TCR Beta libraries from cultured CD4+ T cells were pooled using unique dual indexes and then sequenced on an Illumina iSeq 100. For the original study's pipeline: Non-productive sequences were removed, and CDR3s not starting with C, not ending with F or W, or shorter than 7 amino acids were discarded. The MANAFEST web application identified antigen-specific clonotypes by comparing peptide-stimulated wells against reference wells and other culture wells. Positive clones required FDR below 0.05, an odds ratio above 5, and productive frequency above 0.1% in at least two of three replicate wells. Clonotypes that were significantly expanded in both SARS-CoV-2 spike wells and at least one common cold coronavirus spike condition were defined as cross-reactive. CDR3 homology was assessed with Levenshtein distances (stringdist) and unrooted phylogenetic trees (ape) in R version 3.6.1. TCRdb reprocessed the public reads (quality trimming at Q25 with fastp, clone calling with MiXCR) and kept in-frame beta chains. When rows share a CDR3 protein, they turn into one entry using the most common DNA and genes. The V and J calls follow TCRdb's processing rather than the paper's. The sample records under 15,000 distinct CDR3 sequences, 52% of which are singletons. Roughly 17% of the sample comes from the top ten.

General findings and caveats noted by the study authors: The median number of SARS-CoV-2-reactive clonotypes rose from 20 to 25 after infection to around 40 after vaccination, but the change was not significant. Only a relatively small number of convalescent patients were included in the study, and early timepoints following natural infection were not analyzed. Among the post-vaccine SARS-CoV-2-reactive clones in convalescent patients, a median 86.3% showed up only after vaccination, which suggests vaccine-specific priming. Nearly all vaccine-specific clones in convalescent patients (304 of 307) were mono-reactive for SARS-CoV-2 spike rather than cross-reactive with common cold coronaviruses.

The germline V gene sets CDR1 to SNHLY and CDR2 to FYNNEI. Counted from cysteine to phenylalanine, this CDR3 has 12 amino acids. Of all the DNA, just the CDR3 is kept, 36 bases in frame from base 1. The V end loses 7 bases and the J end loses 6 bases, and a stretch of 12 bases separates them. Details on this clonotype: Its binding antigen is unknown. No base quality values were provided; no much bigger clone lies one nucleotide off.

The sample taken for sequencing was CD4+ T cells from blood, cultured in vitro. The chain joins TRBV2 to TRBJ1-2, with the identity of the D gene unclear. The sequence was obtained from a human donor who had recovered from COVID-19. The nucleotides are TGTGCCAGCAAGTTTTATTTCAATGGCTACACCTTC. Its protein product is CASKFYFNGYTF.